Below, 31 T cell receptor beta chains from the same sample are listed, as sequenced in a study of cytomegalovirus exposure and HLA in healthy donors. With 60 Vbeta and 13 Jbeta primers, the PCR was carried out. Profiling relied on immunoSEQ multiplex PCR, and the TCRdb table lists in-frame clones only, not all of them. The repertoire holds about 77,000 clones, with more than 75% as singletons. What was sequenced was PBMCs. These receptors originate from a man aged 35-49 years in good health and CMV-seronegative.

The chain combines TRBV19 with TRBJ2-5; the D is unclear. The CDR3 consists of 13 residues. Trimming stripped 1 base from V and 2 bases from J, with 5 bases between. Looked up from germline, CDR1 is LNHDA and CDR2 is SQIVND (reference sequence). CDR3 protein: CASSIATQETQYF. CDR3 DNA: TGTGCCAGTAGTATAGCGACACAAGAGACCCAGTACTTC.

In its sample, this clone was seen a few times. The chain combines TRBV10-3 with TRBJ1-3, with TRBD1 matching 7 bases. CDR3 length: 16 amino acids. CDR1 and CDR2 (germline): ENHRY, SYGVKD. V was pared by 4 bases and J by 0 bases, with 6 bases of the junction left unmatched. The CDR3 nucleotides read TGTGCCATCAGTGGTCTCGGGACAGCCTCTGGAAACACCATATATTTT. Translated: CAISGLGTASGNTIYF.

The chain links TRBV6-6 to TRBJ1-2; 8 nucleotides align to TRBD1. Per germline, CDR1 MNHNY and CDR2 SVGAGI (reference sequence). The junction had 5 bases not matched to a gene; V was cut back by 0 bases and J by 8 bases. The CDR3 consists of 14 residues. The CDR3 nucleotides read TGTGCCAGCAGTTACTCGGACAGGGTGGAAGGCTACACCTTC. Protein product: CASSYSDRVEGYTF.

This chain uses TRBV30 with TRBJ1-4, with TRBD1 matching 7 bases. Germline-derived CDR1 and CDR2 are GTSNPN and SVGIG (reference sequence). V lost 0 bases and J lost 3; bases outside the gene matches: 7. This CDR3 is 16 amino acids long. CDR3 sequence (DNA): TGTGCCTGGAGTGTACAGGGGATCAGGGCTAATGAAAAACTGTTTTTT. Encoded protein: CAWSVQGIRANEKLFF.

The rearrangement links TRBV14 to TRBJ1-1; perhaps TRBD1 as D (6 bases). Germline V gene lookup returns CDR1 SGHDN and CDR2 FVKESK. Between the trimmed V and J ends, which lost 4 bases and 4 bases, there was a span of 13 bases. This CDR3 region has 14 residues. CDR3 sequence reads: CASSLWGRSTEAFF. The DNA for the CDR3 is TGTGCCAGCAGCCTATGGGGGCGGAGCACTGAAGCTTTCTTT.

The J gene is TRBJ1-5, the V gene TRBV27; 10 nucleotides match TRBD1. Germline CDR1 is MNHEY and CDR2 is SMNVEV (reference sequence). V was clipped by 2 bases and J by 6 bases; unmatched bases: 4. The CDR3 is 15 amino acids. Here the CDR3 reads CASSLTGTGVQPQHF. In DNA, the CDR3 is TGTGCCAGCAGTTTAACCGGGACAGGGGTTCAGCCCCAGCATTTT.

The chain couples TRBV12-5 to TRBJ1-2; no reliable D call. Deletions cut 3 bases from V and 7 bases from J, with 15 bases between. The CDR3 is made up of 14 amino acids. CDR1 is LGHNT and CDR2 is FRNRAP in the germline V gene. In nucleotides, the CDR3 is TGTGCTAGTGGTTTCGACGGGAAAGGGCTTGGCTACACCTTC. Its translation: CASGFDGKGLGYTF.

This rearrangement joins TRBV19 to TRBJ1-1; 7 bases are a match to TRBD1. CDR1 is LNHDA, CDR2 SQIVND, per germline (reference sequence). Trimming at V came to 4 bases and at J to 5 bases, leaving 10 bases not matched to a gene. The CDR3 covers 15 residues. The CDR3 reads CASSTYYRGRTEAFF. The CDR3 coding sequence is TGTGCCAGTAGTACCTACTACAGGGGTCGAACTGAAGCTTTCTTT.

J is TRBJ2-2 and V is TRBV10-2, with TRBD1 as a possible D gene (5 bases). Between the trimmed V and J ends, which lost 6 bases and 8 bases, there was a span of 7 bases. The CDR3 is made up of 11 amino acids. The germline gives CDR1 WSHSY, CDR2 SAAADI. The chain's CDR3 is CASRGPGELFF. CDR3 nucleotides: TGCGCCAGCAGGGGGCCGGGGGAGCTGTTTTTT.

The CDR3 is CASSYGLRGSLETQYF. The CDR3 nucleotides are TGTGCCAGCAGTTACGGTCTCAGGGGGTCCCTAGAGACCCAGTACTTC. The rearrangement uses TRBV6-5 and TRBJ2-5, with 7 bases matching TRBD1. The trim removed 2 bases at V and 4 bases at J, leaving 10 bases unmatched. The CDR3 consists of 16 residues. The V gene's germline CDR1 is MNHEY and CDR2 SVGAGI.

In this sample, this clone turned up a few times. The chain carries TRBV6-1 and TRBJ1-2, with 8 positions matching TRBD1. CDR1 and CDR2 (germline): MNHNS, SASEGT. There are 14 residues in the CDR3. V lost 6 bases, J lost 5 bases, and 8 bases stayed unmatched. The CDR3 loop reads CASRMDRVWYGYTF. For the CDR3, the DNA is TGTGCCAGCAGGATGGACAGGGTGTGGTATGGCTACACCTTC.

As regards this clone: A read error is likely, as this CDR3 ends without the conserved phenylalanine or tryptophan. The rearrangement links TRBV6-6 to TRBJ1-1; TRBD1 agrees at 7 bases. Looked up from germline, CDR1 is MNHNY and CDR2 is SVGAGI (reference sequence). This CDR3 region has 14 residues. After removal of 4 bases from V and 5 bases from J, the junction contained 7 bases not matched to a gene. Written as DNA, the CDR3 is TGTGCCAGCAGTTCGCCGGGACAGAGGACTGAAGCTTTCCTT. This translates into CASSSPGQRTEAFL.

This clone occurred once. The chain joins TRBV7-8 to TRBJ1-2; D uncertain. Trimming cost V 4 bases and J 7 bases, with 10 bases left between them. The CDR3 totals 12 residues. Germline CDR1 is SGHVS and CDR2 is FQNEAQ. The CDR3 region has the DNA TGTGCCAGCAGCTCGGTCGTCGGTGGCTACACCTTC. This encodes CASSSVVGGYTF.

J is TRBJ1-2 and V is TRBV2, with 8 positions matching TRBD1. The germline CDR1 and CDR2 sequences are SNHLY and FYNNEI. This CDR3 comprises 13 residues. Unmatched junction bases numbered 10, after V lost 10 bases and J lost 6 bases. CDR3 sequence: CATQQGASNGYTF. The CDR3 nucleotides are TGTGCCACCCAGCAGGGGGCAAGTAATGGCTACACCTTC. The variable domain in full, with the rest retrieved from reference TRBV2 and TRBJ1-2, is EPEVTQTPSHQVTQMGQEVILRCVPISNHLYFYWYRQILGQKVEFLVSFYNNEISEKSEIFDDQFSVERPDGSNFTLKIRSTKLEDSAMYFCATQQGASNGYTFGSGTRLTVV.

The chain employs TRBV6-6 and TRBJ2-7, with a possible D match to TRBD2 (5 bases). The CDR3 covers 14 residues. V was pared by 2 bases and J by 2 bases, with 10 bases between. The germline CDR1 and CDR2 sequences are MNHNY and SVGAGI (reference sequence). CDR3 sequence (DNA): TGTGCCAGCAGTTACAGCGGAATGACCTACGAGCAGTACTTC. It is translated as CASSYSGMTYEQYF.

The chain links TRBV29-1 to TRBJ2-7, with D maybe TRBD1 (5 bases). Germline CDR1 SQVTM, CDR2 ANQGSEA. This CDR3 has 12 amino acids. The V gene lost 4 bases and the J gene lost 1 base, with 8 bases spanning the gap. The DNA of the CDR3 is TGCAGCGTTGTCACAGGTTCCTACGAGCAGTACTTC. It is translated as CSVVTGSYEQYF.

CDR3 residues: CSVVIRAQYF. CDR3 nucleotide sequence: TGCAGCGTTGTGATTCGGGCGCAGTATTTT. The V gene is TRBV29-1, the J gene TRBJ2-3; D uncertain. CDR3 length equals 10 residues. Germline values: CDR1 SQVTM, CDR2 ANQGSEA. V lost 4 bases and J lost 10, with 9 bases in between.

V usage is TRBV18 and J usage is TRBJ2-6; D may be TRBD1 (5 bases). Germline V CDR1 and CDR2: KGHSH, LQKENI. This CDR3 region has 15 residues. The ends were cut back, 6 bases at V and 1 base at J, with 10 bases in the middle. CDR3 in amino acids: CASSQQGSGANVLTF. The CDR3 bases are TGTGCCAGCTCGCAGCAGGGTTCTGGGGCCAACGTCCTGACTTTC.

This clone was picked up a small number of times. The V and J genes are TRBV19 and TRBJ2-3; the D gene is possibly TRBD1 (8 bases). The germline V and J ends were trimmed by 3 bases and 8 bases, with 18 bases remaining between them. The CDR3 totals 15 residues. CDR1 is LNHDA and CDR2 is SQIVND in the germline V gene (reference sequence). The CDR3 coding sequence is TGTGCCAGTAGTATCAGCGGACAGGGCGGGGGTACGCAGTATTTT. As protein: CASSISGQGGGTQYF.

The chain links TRBV5-4 to TRBJ1-5; no firm D call. Germline CDR1 and CDR2: SGHNT and YYREEE (reference sequence). This CDR3 is built from 14 residues. V lost 2 bases, J lost 5 bases, and 11 bases lay in between. The CDR3, as DNA: TGTGCCAGCAGCTTAGCGGGGAGGGATCAGCCCCAGCATTTT. It is translated as CASSLAGRDQPQHF.

V gene TRBV2 combines with J gene TRBJ2-3, with 7 positions matching TRBD1. This CDR3 region has 14 residues. Unmatched junction bases numbered 5, after V lost 6 bases and J lost 2 bases. Germline lookup yields CDR1 SNHLY and CDR2 FYNNEI. For the CDR3, the DNA is TGTGCCAGCAGCTCGGACAGGACCACAGATACGCAGTATTTT. This codes for CASSSDRTTDTQYF.

The count of this clone is one. One end of the junction is discordant with germline, which a read error may explain. The chain recombines TRBV7-9 with TRBJ1-5; 8 bases map to TRBD1. This CDR3 region has 16 residues. CDR1 SEHNR and CDR2 FQNEAQ come from the germline V gene (reference sequence). The CDR3 loop is CSSSYSGQGYGQPQHF. The CDR3 coding sequence is TGTTCCAGCAGCTACAGCGGACAGGGTTATGGACAGCCCCAGCATTTT.

CDR3 sequence (DNA): TGTGCCAGCAGCCAACAGGGCAATCAGCCCCAGCATTTT. This codes for CASSQQGNQPQHF. The J gene is TRBJ1-5, the V gene TRBV14; D gene uncertain. CDR3 length equals 13 residues. Per germline, CDR1 SGHDN and CDR2 FVKESK. Trimming pared 2 bases from V and 2 bases from J, leaving 4 bases between.

The chain is built from TRBV29-1 and TRBJ1-1; 10 bases are shared with TRBD1. The CDR3 totals 13 residues. Germline CDR1 SQVTM, CDR2 ANQGSEA. Germline trimming cut 2 bases from V and 4 bases from J; bases unmatched to any gene: 1. This CDR3 reads CSVERTGGTEAFF. Here the CDR3 DNA reads TGCAGCGTTGAAAGGACAGGGGGCACTGAAGCTTTCTTT.

This chain connects TRBV7-3 to TRBJ2-3; TRBD2 might be the D (5 bases). This CDR3 comprises 14 residues. The V gene lost 8 bases and the J gene lost 4 bases, with 16 bases spanning the gap. CDR1 and CDR2 from the germline V gene are SGHTA and FQGTGA. The CDR3 sequence: CASLRARDADTQYF. The CDR3 coding sequence is TGTGCCAGCCTAAGGGCGAGGGATGCAGATACGCAGTATTTT.

This clone was picked up a small number of times. The junction departs from the called germline gene at one end, perhaps through a read error. This sequence joins TRBV5-1 and TRBJ1-5, with unresolved D. The germline V gene encodes CDR1 SGHRS and CDR2 YFSETQ. CDR3 length equals 13 residues. In DNA form, the CDR3 reads TGCGCCAGCAGCTTGGATGGCAACCAGCCCCAGCATTTT. Amino acid sequence: CASSLDGNQPQHF.

The chain links TRBV6-1 to TRBJ1-1, with D perhaps TRBD1 (5 bases). Germline V gives CDR1 MNHNS, CDR2 SASEGT. Trimming cost V 4 bases and J 3 bases, with 12 bases left between them. This CDR3 is built from 14 residues. In DNA, the CDR3 is TGTGCCAGCAGTGTGGGGCAGGACCACACTGAAGCTTTCTTT. It specifies CASSVGQDHTEAFF.

V is TRBV15 and J is TRBJ1-1, with TRBD1 identical over 11 bases. From germline, CDR1 is LNHNV and CDR2 YYDKDF (reference sequence). Germline trimming cut 5 bases from V and 1 base from J; bases unmatched to any gene: 9. This CDR3 contains 17 residues. The DNA of the CDR3 is TGTGCCACCAGCGGGTACGGACAGGGGGCAGGGAACACTGAAGCTTTCTTT. Protein sequence: CATSGYGQGAGNTEAFF.

V gene TRBV19 combines with J gene TRBJ1-5; no firm D call. CDR3 length: 15 residues. Germline loops: CDR1 LNHDA, CDR2 SQIVND (reference sequence). Trimming removed 5 bases at V and 2 bases at J, with 13 bases between. CDR3 residues: CASSASREGNQPQHF. The DNA of the CDR3 is TGTGCCAGTAGTGCCTCGAGGGAAGGCAATCAGCCCCAGCATTTT.

V is TRBV20-1 and J is TRBJ1-1, with 8 bases fitting TRBD1. The V and J ends lost 3 bases and 8 bases, in that order; junction bases with no gene match: 2. Germline CDR1 reads DFQATT; CDR2 reads SNEGSKA (reference sequence). This CDR3 has 11 residues. In DNA form, the CDR3 reads TGCAGTGCTAGGACAGGGGTAGAAGCTTTCTTT. This gives the protein CSARTGVEAFF.

The rearrangement joins TRBV5-1 to TRBJ2-2; D is ambiguous. Trimming took 0 bases from V and 0 from J, leaving 6 bases between them. The CDR3 consists of 15 residues. Germline V gene sequence: CDR1 SGHRS, CDR2 YFSETQ. CDR3 sequence (DNA): TGCGCCAGCAGCTTGGTATCCCCGAACACCGGGGAGCTGTTTTTT. This gives the protein CASSLVSPNTGELFF. Full variable domain (rest looked up from reference TRBV5-1 and TRBJ2-2): KAGVTQTPRYLIKTRGQQVTLSCSPISGHRSVSWYQQTPGQGLQFLFEYFSETQRNKGNFPGRFSGRQFSNSRSEMNVSTLELGDSALYLCASSLVSPNTGELFFGEGSRLTVL.